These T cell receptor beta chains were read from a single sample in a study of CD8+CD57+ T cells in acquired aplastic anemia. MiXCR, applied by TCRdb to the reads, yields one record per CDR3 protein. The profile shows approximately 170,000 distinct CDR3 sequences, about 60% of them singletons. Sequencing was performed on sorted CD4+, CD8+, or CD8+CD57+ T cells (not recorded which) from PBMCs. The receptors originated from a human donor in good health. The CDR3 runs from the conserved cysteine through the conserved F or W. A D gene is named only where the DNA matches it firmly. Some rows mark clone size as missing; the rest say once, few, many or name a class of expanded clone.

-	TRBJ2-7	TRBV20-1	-	TGCAGTGCCGACGGGACTGAAAACTACGAGCAGTACTTC	CSADGTENYEQYF
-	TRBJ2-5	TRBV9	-	TGTGCCAGCAGCGTATCGTACCAAGAGACCCAGTACTTC	CASSVSYQETQYF
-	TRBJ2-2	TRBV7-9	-	TGTGCCAGCAGCGTTGAAGATCCAGGAGGCACCGGGGAGCTGTTTTTT	CASSVEDPGGTGELFF
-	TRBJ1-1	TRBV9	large	TGTGCCAGTGTGGGTGAGAACACTGAAGCTTTCTTT	CASVGENTEAFF
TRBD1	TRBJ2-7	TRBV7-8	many	TGTGCCAGCAGCCAGACAGGGGGCTATAACGAGTACGAGCAGTACTTC	CASSQTGGYNEYEQYF
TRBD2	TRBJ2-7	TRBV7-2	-	TGTGCCAGCAGTTCTCTGCGGGGGTTCGCCTACGAGCAGTACTTC	CASSSLRGFAYEQYF
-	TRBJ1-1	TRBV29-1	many	TGCAGCGTTGCTGGCACTGAAGCTTTCTTT	CSVAGTEAFF
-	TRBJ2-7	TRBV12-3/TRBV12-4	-	TGTGCCAGCAGTTACCTTCGAGGCAGCTACGAGCAGTACTTC	CASSYLRGSYEQYF
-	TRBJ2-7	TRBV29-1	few	TGCAGCGTTGAAGAGGCAGAACCCAATACTAACACCTACGAGCAGTACTTC	CSVEEAEPNTNTYEQYF
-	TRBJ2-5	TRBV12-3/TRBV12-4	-	TGTGCCAGCCGTTTCACCAGCGGAGAAAAAGAGACCCAGTACTTC	CASRFTSGEKETQYF
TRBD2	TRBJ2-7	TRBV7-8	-	TGTGCCAGCAGCTCCACCGGGACTAGCGGTTACGAGCAGTACTTC	CASSSTGTSGYEQYF
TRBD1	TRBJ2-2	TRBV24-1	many	TGTGCCACCAGTGATTCTCCCCCCGGGACAGGGGCCGGGGAGCTGTTTTTT	CATSDSPPGTGAGELFF
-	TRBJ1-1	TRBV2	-	TGTGCCAGCAGAGAGTGGTATCAGGGGACTGAAGCTTTCTTT	CASREWYQGTEAFF
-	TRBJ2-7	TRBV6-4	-	TGTGCCAGCAGCCAAGTTAGCTACGAGCAGTACTTC	CASSQVSYEQYF
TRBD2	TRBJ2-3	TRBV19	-	TGTGCCAGTAGCCTTAGTGGGCCTAGCGGGGGGGTGAGCACAGATACGCAGTATTTT	CASSLSGPSGGVSTDTQYF
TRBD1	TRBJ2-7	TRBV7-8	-	TGTGCCAGCAGCTCGGGACAGGGGCCATACTACGAGCAGTACTTC	CASSSGQGPYYEQYF
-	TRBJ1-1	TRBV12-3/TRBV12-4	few	TGTGCCAGCAGTTTAAGGCACGAGAACACTGAAGCTTTCTTT	CASSLRHENTEAFF
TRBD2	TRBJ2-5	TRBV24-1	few	TGTGCCACCAGTGATCCTAGCGGGAACGGTGAGACCCAGTACTTC	CATSDPSGNGETQYF
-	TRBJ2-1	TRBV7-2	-	TGTGCCAGCAGCTCGCGCCGATCCTACAATGAGCAGTTCTTC	CASSSRRSYNEQFF
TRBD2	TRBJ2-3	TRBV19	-	TGTGCCAGTACGAGGCTAGCGGGAGATACGCAGTATTTT	CASTRLAGDTQYF
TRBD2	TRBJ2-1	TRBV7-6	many	TGTGCCAGCAGCTTCCTAGGACTAGCGGGAGGGTCTTACAATGAGCAGTTCTTC	CASSFLGLAGGSYNEQFF
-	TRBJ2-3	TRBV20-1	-	TGCAGTGCCGGTGCGATCACAGATACGCAGTATTTT	CSAGAITDTQYF
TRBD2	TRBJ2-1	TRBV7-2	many	TGTGCCAGCAGCTTAGCGCCGGGAGGGGACAATGAGCAGTTCTTC	CASSLAPGGDNEQFF
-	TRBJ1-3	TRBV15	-	TGTGCCACCAGCAGGGGACTGAGCGGAAACACCATATATTTT	CATSRGLSGNTIYF
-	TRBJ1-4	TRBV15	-	TGTGCCACCAGCAGAGATGACGCAACTAATGAAAAACTGTTTTTT	CATSRDDATNEKLFF
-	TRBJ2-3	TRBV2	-	TGTGCCAGCAGTGTCGGGAGATCACAGTATTTT	CASSVGRSQYF
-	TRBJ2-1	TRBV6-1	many	TGTGCCAGCAGTGAAATTTATGAGCAGTTCTTC	CASSEIYEQFF
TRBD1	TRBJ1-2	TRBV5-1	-	TGTGCCAGCAGCTTAGAGGGACAGGGGGTCTATGGCTACACCTTC	CASSLEGQGVYGYTF
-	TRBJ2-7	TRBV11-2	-	TGTGCCAGCAGCTTAGGAACCTACGAGCAGTACTTC	CASSLGTYEQYF